This TCR beta chain stems from a study of cytomegalovirus exposure and HLA in healthy donors. CDR3 length equals 14 residues. V was cut by 2 bases and J by 7 bases, with 15 bases left in between. Germline loops: CDR1 MDHEN, CDR2 SYDVKM. Study results and caveats: Specificity of three CMV-associated chains for CMV antigens was verified in vitro. It is likely that the observed cluster of highly shared sequence variants was a sequencing artifact.

With 60 Vbeta and 13 Jbeta primers, the PCR was carried out. Sequencing was performed with immunoSEQ multiplex PCR; in TCRdb, only in-frame clones are kept and a portion is missing. The sample holds 150,000 to 200,000 clones; approximately 79% are singletons and the top ten take over 13%. There are a few counts of this clone. Its antigen remains unidentified. The sequencing input was PBMCs. The clonotype comes from a man aged 45-60 years in good health and CMV-seropositive. This chain connects TRBV28 to TRBJ2-7; D may be TRBD2 (5 bases). The CDR3 nucleotides are TGTGCCAGCAGTTTACATATCGGGGAAAGGGAGCAGTACGTC. It codes for CASSLHIGEREQYV.